The clone carrying this T cell receptor beta chain has ten or more counts. What it binds is unknown. One junction end disagrees with the germline gene, perhaps due to a read error. The CDR3 is 14 residues long. The germline gives CDR1 LGHDT, CDR2 YNNKEL (reference sequence). TCR beta libraries were made by quantitative 5'-RACE with molecular barcodes. One entry per CDR3 protein, called by TCRdb with MiXCR from the 5' RACE reads. In the table there are approximately 350,000 distinct CDR3 sequences, roughly 14% of which are singletons. The data stem from a study of CD8 T cells in ankylosing spondylitis. The study, taken as a whole, reports: Seven to nine highly homologous variants formed a TCR beta motif that appeared characteristic of ankylosing spondylitis blood.

Material for sequencing was blood, either unsorted or a sorted T cell fraction (not recorded which). This rearrangement joins TRBV3-1 to TRBJ1-1; weak D call: TRBD1 (5 bases). This receptor was taken from a male donor with ankylosing spondylitis or in good health (not recorded which). The CDR3 reads CASSQGQLNTEAFF. Written as DNA, the CDR3 is TGCGCCAGCAGCCAGGGCCAATTGAACACTGAAGCTTTCTTT.